The clone carrying this T cell receptor (beta chain) has a count of ten or more. As yet, its antigen is unknown. The data were obtained in a study of T cells in Graves' hyperthyroidism and ophthalmopathy. Study at large: Before treatment of any kind, peripheral blood was taken at initial diagnosis.

CDR1 is SGHRS, CDR2 YFSETQ, per germline. The CDR3 totals 15 residues. With 0 bases removed from V and 1 base from J, the gap between germline ends came to 10 bases. RNA transcripts were the template for amplifying TCR beta CDR3 regions. RT-PCR in the first round (using the HTBI primer set) targeted the TCR CDR3. TCRdb independently ran MiXCR on the multiplex PCR reads; one entry per CDR3 protein. The sample holds about 270,000 distinct CDR3 sequences, over 20% seen once. Points from the study as a whole: Separating ophthalmopathy from stable hyperthyroidism was achieved by a 13 V-J model.

This clonotype was sampled from a man aged 25 to 40 with Graves' ophthalmopathy. The gene calls are TRBV5-1 and TRBJ1-1; tentatively, D is TRBD1 (6 bases). What was sequenced was blood. CDR3 protein: CASSLGGGPNTEAFF. DNA for the CDR3: TGCGCCAGCAGCTTGGGAGGGGGGCCGAACACTGAAGCTTTCTTT. The full variable domain, with the rest looked up from reference TRBV5-1 and TRBJ1-1, is KAGVTQTPRYLIKTRGQQVTLSCSPISGHRSVSWYQQTPGQGLQFLFEYFSETQRNKGNFPGRFSGRQFSNSRSEMNVSTLELGDSALYLCASSLGGGPNTEAFFGQGTRLTVV.